These 17 T cell receptor beta chains were sequenced from one sample in a study of blood T cell repertoires in COVID-19. Assay used: immunoSEQ multiplex PCR; TCRdb lists only in-frame clones, some missing. The table records 200,000 or so clones, 86% of them present only once. Sequenced material: PBMCs or T cells enriched from blood (not recorded which). Source of these receptors: a middle-aged woman with acute COVID-19.

The genes are TRBV29-1 and TRBJ1-1; TRBD1 matches at 7 bases. The germline gives CDR1 SQVTM, CDR2 ANQGSEA. J was trimmed by 4 bases and V by 7 bases; bases with no gene match: 6. CDR3 length equals 12 residues. Written as DNA, the CDR3 is TGCAGCGGAGTGACAGGGAGCACTGAAGCTTTCTTT. Its protein is CSGVTGSTEAFF.

The chain has TRBV7-3 and TRBJ1-4; unclear D gene. V gave up 5 bases and J gave up 2 bases, with 9 bases separating them. The germline V gene has CDR1 SGHTA and CDR2 FQGTGA. The CDR3 is 14 amino acids. CDR3 residues: CASSTARTNEKLFF. In DNA, the CDR3 is TGTGCCAGCAGCACTGCTAGGACTAATGAAAAACTGTTTTTT.

This clone was detected many times. The chain combines TRBV19 with TRBJ1-6; TRBD1 matches 7 bases. Germline assignment: CDR1 LNHDA and CDR2 SQIVND (reference sequence). This CDR3 region has 14 residues. V shed 10 bases and J 5 bases; nucleotides not matched to a gene: 8. CDR3 nucleotide sequence: TGTGCCACGCAGGGGGACAGCGATAATTCACCCCTCCACTTT. Its translation: CATQGDSDNSPLHF.

The V gene is TRBV27, the J gene TRBJ1-2; 7 nucleotides line up with TRBD1. CDR3 size: 13 residues. Germline values: CDR1 MNHEY, CDR2 SMNVEV (reference sequence). V shed 5 bases, J shed 8 bases, and the junction held 8 bases outside the gene matches. The CDR3, as DNA: TGTGCCAGCAGTGAAGGGGGCTCCTACGGCTACACCTTC. This codes for CASSEGGSYGYTF.

As concerns this clone: One end of the junction fails to match germline, which may point to a read error. This chain joins TRBV7-7 and TRBJ1-1; TRBD1 is a possible D gene (6 bases). The germline CDR1 and CDR2 sequences are SSHAT and FNYEAQ (reference sequence). The CDR3 contains 13 residues. CDR3 loop: CASSVGQNTEAFF. For the CDR3, the DNA is TGTGCTAGCAGCGTGGGACAGAACACTGAAGCTTTCTTT.

The chain joins TRBV29-1 to TRBJ1-1; TRBD1 matches at 7 bases. Germline CDR1 reads SQVTM; CDR2 reads ANQGSEA. The V segment lost 2 bases and the J segment 8 bases; nucleotides outside the gene matches: 11. The CDR3 is 14 residues long. The CDR3 DNA reads as TGCAGCGTTGAAAAGAGGACAGGCGGGGTAGAAGCTTTCTTT. It is translated as CSVEKRTGGVEAFF.

The chain combines TRBV9 with TRBJ2-2; 7 positions agree with TRBD1. Germline trimming cut 0 bases from V and 3 bases from J; bases unmatched to any gene: 5. Germline V gives CDR1 SGDLS, CDR2 YYNGEE. This CDR3 has 16 amino acids. CDR3 protein: CASSVAGTDHTGELFF. CDR3 DNA: TGTGCCAGCAGCGTAGCGGGGACAGATCACACCGGGGAGCTGTTTTTT.

V is TRBV5-5 and J is TRBJ1-3; 9 bases fit TRBD1. CDR1 SGHKS and CDR2 YYEKEE come from the germline V gene (reference sequence). CDR3 size: 16 residues. The ends lost 3 bases at V and 2 bases at J; junction bases unmatched: 6. CDR3 region: CASSSPGTGTGNTIYF. The CDR3 DNA reads TGTGCCAGCAGCTCACCCGGGACAGGGACTGGAAACACCATATATTTT.

The CDR3: CASSPQRVTDTQYF. The CDR3 DNA is TGTGCCAGCTCACCACAGCGGGTGACAGATACGCAGTATTTT. The rearrangement links TRBV18 to TRBJ2-3, with TRBD2 as a possible D gene (6 bases). V was trimmed by 1 base and J by 3 bases, leaving 8 bases between them. CDR1 and CDR2 from the germline V gene are KGHSH and LQKENI. The length of the CDR3 is 14 residues.

The V gene is TRBV24-1, the J gene TRBJ1-2; TRBD1 might be the D (5 bases). CDR1 KGHDR and CDR2 SFDVKD come from the germline V gene. CDR3 length equals 13 residues. The V gene lost 3 bases and the J gene lost 7 bases, with 11 bases spanning the gap. CDR3 residues: CATSDGRGGGYTF. The CDR3 DNA reads TGTGCCACCAGTGATGGGAGGGGCGGTGGCTACACCTTC.

The chain is built from TRBV3-1 (or the pseudogene TRBV3-2) and TRBJ1-5; the D gene is possibly TRBD1 (6 bases). The V gene lost 0 bases and the J gene lost 3 bases, with 12 bases spanning the gap. The germline gives CDR1 LGHDT, CDR2 YNNKEL (reference sequence). The CDR3 is 16 residues long. The CDR3 coding sequence is TGTGCCAGCAGCCAAGACCGGACAGTTTCCAATCAGCCCCAGCATTTT. Translating gives CASSQDRTVSNQPQHF.

The rearrangement joins TRBV6-6 to TRBJ2-7, with TRBD1 matching over 7 bases. CDR3 length: 11 residues. V trimming: 5 bases; J trimming: 13 bases; junction bases outside the gene matches: 8. Per the germline V gene, CDR1 is MNHNY and CDR2 is SVGAGI (reference sequence). The CDR3 region has the DNA TGTGCCAGCAGTGGGACCAGGGGGTTTTACGTC. Amino acid sequence: CASSGTRGFYV.

The chain combines TRBV5-4 with TRBJ2-5, with 8 nucleotides matching TRBD2. Germline CDR1 and CDR2: SGHNT and YYREEE (reference sequence). The CDR3 is made up of 16 amino acids. Losses at the gene ends were 4 bases for V and 7 bases for J; bases not matched to a gene: 15. CDR3 DNA sequence: TGTGCCAGCAGCACTGCCGGGACTAGGACGTCAGGGACCCAGTACTTC. Translating gives CASSTAGTRTSGTQYF.

The CDR3 loop is CASSQEGGISGNTIYF. CDR3 DNA sequence: TGTGCCAGCAGCCAAGAAGGAGGGATCTCTGGAAACACCATATATTTT. This chain joins TRBV3-1 (or the pseudogene TRBV3-2) and TRBJ1-3; no reliable D call. Per the germline V gene, CDR1 is LGHDT and CDR2 is YNNKEL (reference sequence). V was trimmed by 0 bases and J by 0 bases, leaving 9 bases between them. The CDR3 consists of 16 residues.

The genes are TRBV13 and TRBJ2-2, with D unresolved. Germline V gene lookup returns CDR1 PRHDT and CDR2 FYEKMQ (reference sequence). Deletions cut 3 bases from V and 0 bases from J, with 5 bases between. The CDR3 spans 14 residues. CDR3 nucleotides: TGTGCCAGCAGCTTGGCAGCGAACACCGGGGAGCTGTTTTTT. Its translation: CASSLAANTGELFF.

The V gene is TRBV5-1, the J gene TRBJ2-3; 12 bases map to TRBD2. The V segment lost 1 base and the J segment 5 bases; nucleotides outside the gene matches: 11. The germline V gene encodes CDR1 SGHRS and CDR2 YFSETQ. The CDR3 has 18 residues. The CDR3 loop is CASSLSPRASGGGDTQYF. The CDR3 nucleotides read TGCGCCAGCAGCTTGAGTCCTCGTGCTAGCGGGGGGGGAGATACGCAGTATTTT.

Only a few counts were recorded for this clone. J is TRBJ2-7 and V is TRBV2; D not certain. The CDR3 is 14 amino acids. Looked up from germline, CDR1 is SNHLY and CDR2 is FYNNEI. Deletions cut 4 bases from V and 3 bases from J, with 13 bases between. Here the CDR3 reads CASSGGVVVYEQYF. CDR3 coding DNA: TGTGCCAGCAGTGGAGGTGTTGTGGTCTACGAGCAGTACTTC.